Sequencing of this T cell receptor beta chain was carried out in a study of Graves' ophthalmopathy and Graves' hyperthyroidism. Looked up from germline, CDR1 is WSHSY and CDR2 is SAAADI. V lost 0 bases and J 5 bases, leaving 8 bases between the germline ends. CDR3 length: 14 residues. This clonotype was counted ten times or more. Beta-chain TCR CDR3 regions were amplified from RNA transcripts. The first round was an RT-PCR with HTBI primers, and the second round was a multiplex PCR. TCRdb re-analysed the multiplex PCR reads in MiXCR, keeping a single row per CDR3 protein. The table records over a million distinct CDR3 sequences, 35% to 40% of them present only once.

The chain is built from TRBV10-2 and TRBJ1-5, with D possibly being TRBD1 (5 bases). The material sequenced was peripheral blood or thyroid tissue (not recorded which). The sequence derives from an adult man with Graves' hyperthyroidism. The CDR3 nucleotides read TGCGCCAGCAGTGAGTCGGCAGGGTATCAGCCCCAGCATTTT. This codes for CASSESAGYQPQHF.